A single sample gave rise to the 9 T cell receptor beta chains below, sequenced in a study of CD8+CD57+ T cells in acquired aplastic anemia. CDR3 and TCR beta VDJ profiling relied on genomic DNA as the template. TCRdb ran MiXCR on the reads and lists one entry per CDR3 protein. The sample holds 170,000 or so distinct CDR3 sequences, around 63% seen once. Individuals selected for sequencing had exhibited CD8+CD57+ cell expansion on flow cytometry. Sequencing was done on a sample of sorted CD4+, CD8+, or CD8+CD57+ T cells (not recorded which) from PBMCs. Receptor source: a human donor with aplastic anemia.

The chain recombines TRBV5-1 with TRBJ2-2, with D possibly being TRBD1 or TRBD2 (5 bases each). CDR3 length: 15 residues. Germline V gene sequence: CDR1 SGHRS, CDR2 YFSETQ. Between the trimmed V and J ends, which lost 3 bases and 3 bases, there was a span of 12 bases. Here the CDR3 DNA reads TGCGCCAGCAGCTGGGGCGGGTTGGACACCGGGGAGCTGTTTTTT. It codes for CASSWGGLDTGELFF.

Notes on this clonotype: This sequence may be a read error, since a much larger clone differs from it by one base. The chain joins TRBV12-3 or TRBV12-4 to TRBJ1-1, with D tentatively TRBD1 (5 bases). CDR3 size: 16 residues. CDR3 bases: TGTGCTATTGGGGATCCCCCGGTTAACGAGGGGACTGAAGCTTTCTTT. It yields the protein CAIGDPPVNEGTEAFF.

This chain links TRBV12-3 or TRBV12-4 with TRBJ2-6; D perhaps matches TRBD1 (6 bases). The CDR3 has 18 residues. Deletions cut 1 base from V and 0 bases from J, with 13 bases between. CDR3 sequence reads: CASSLGAGALSGANVLTF. The CDR3 coding sequence is TGTGCCAGCAGTTTAGGGGCAGGGGCCCTCTCTGGGGCCAACGTCCTGACTTTC.

This clonotype occurred many times. The V call is TRBV12-3 or TRBV12-4, the J call TRBJ1-1; D gene uncertain. Trimming shortened V by 4 bases and J by 6 bases, and 9 bases separated the two germline ends. CDR3 length: 12 residues. CDR3 nucleotides: TGTGCCAGCAGTTCCTCATCGGCTGAAGCTTTCTTT. The encoded protein is CASSSSSAEAFF.

This sequence joins TRBV27 and TRBJ2-4, with D perhaps TRBD1 (6 bases). The CDR3 spans 13 residues. Deletions cut 4 bases from V and 2 bases from J, with 6 bases between. In germline, CDR1 is MNHEY, CDR2 SMNVEV (reference sequence). This CDR3 reads CASSWDTKNIQYF. The CDR3 nucleotides are TGTGCCAGCAGTTGGGACACCAAAAACATTCAGTACTTC.

As DNA, the CDR3 is TGCAGCGTTGAACCGACAGGTCCTGAAGCTTTCTTT. Translating gives CSVEPTGPEAFF. This rearrangement joins TRBV29-1 to TRBJ1-1; weak D call: TRBD1 (6 bases). CDR1 and CDR2 (germline): SQVTM, ANQGSEA. The ends were cut back, 2 bases at V and 6 bases at J, with 10 bases in the middle. The CDR3 has 12 residues.

This clonotype was detected many times. The chain has TRBV2 and TRBJ2-7; no clear D. Germline V CDR1 and CDR2: SNHLY, FYNNEI. CDR3 length: 16 amino acids. V lost 2 bases to trimming and J lost 0 bases, with 14 bases between them. The CDR3 sequence is CASSEHHLGYSYEQYF. The CDR3 DNA reads TGTGCCAGCAGTGAACACCATCTGGGATACTCCTACGAGCAGTACTTC.

This clonotype was recorded once. CDR3 nucleotides: TGCAGTGCCATTGCCCGAGGGCCAGATACGCAGTATTTT. Translated, it gives CSAIARGPDTQYF. This rearrangement joins TRBV20-1 to TRBJ2-3, with a possible D match to TRBD2 (5 bases). The CDR3 is 13 amino acids. V was clipped by 6 bases and J by 4 bases, with 14 bases between them. Germline assignment: CDR1 DFQATT and CDR2 SNEGSKA (reference sequence).

This clonotype rates as medium-sized. The rearrangement uses TRBV6-6 and TRBJ2-7; D unresolved. Germline V CDR1 and CDR2: MNHNY, SVGAGI (reference sequence). The CDR3 runs to 16 residues. The ends were cut back, 0 bases at V and 2 bases at J, with 14 bases in the middle. The chain's CDR3 is CASSYSTGSNAYEQYF. The CDR3 nucleotides read TGTGCCAGCAGTTACTCGACTGGCAGCAATGCCTACGAGCAGTACTTC.